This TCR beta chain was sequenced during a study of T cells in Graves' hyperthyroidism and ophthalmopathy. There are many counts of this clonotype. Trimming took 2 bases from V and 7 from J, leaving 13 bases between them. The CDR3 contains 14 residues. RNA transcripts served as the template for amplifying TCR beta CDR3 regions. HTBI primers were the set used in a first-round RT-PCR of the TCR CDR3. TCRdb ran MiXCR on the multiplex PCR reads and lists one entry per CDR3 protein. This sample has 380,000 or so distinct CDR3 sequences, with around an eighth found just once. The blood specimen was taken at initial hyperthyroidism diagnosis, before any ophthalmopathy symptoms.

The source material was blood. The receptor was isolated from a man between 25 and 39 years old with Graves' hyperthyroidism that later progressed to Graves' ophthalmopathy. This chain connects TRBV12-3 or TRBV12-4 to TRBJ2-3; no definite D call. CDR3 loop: CASSLNPDLNTQYF. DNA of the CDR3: TGTGCCAGCAGTTTAAATCCCGATCTGAATACGCAGTATTTT.